This note documents a single T cell receptor beta chain sequence. The CDR3 has 14 residues. In germline, CDR1 is GTSNPN, CDR2 SVGIG (reference sequence). V was clipped by 1 base and J by 5 bases, with 12 bases between them. These data originate in a study of blood T cell repertoires in COVID-19. Study-wide background: Sites in the United States, Italy and Spain provided acute and convalescent COVID-19 samples. T cells, B-cell-depleted T cells, or PBMCs provided the cDNA or gDNA that served as material.

Clones were read by immunoSEQ multiplex PCR, and TCRdb kept only the in-frame ones, dropping some. This sample has fewer than 250,000 clones, with around 85% found just once. Sequenced input: peripheral blood. This chain uses TRBV30 with TRBJ1-3; no reliable D call. The TCR sequence derives from a young man with acute or convalescent COVID-19. CDR3 sequence (DNA): TGTGCCTGGAGTGGGCCCGGGATCAGAAACACCATATATTTT. This gives the protein CAWSGPGIRNTIYF.